The 23 T cell receptor beta chains reported below all come from one sample, sequenced in a study of T cell changes during pregnancy in multiple sclerosis. Some clones are missing from TCRdb's copy, which holds only in-frame ones; the method was immunoSEQ multiplex PCR. Of around 70,000 clones in the sample, approximately 94% are singletons; the top ten hold roughly 2.1%. Specimen: peripheral blood, collected in the second trimester of pregnancy. The origin of the receptors is a female donor in good health, enrolled as a control in a pregnancy study.

The chain joins TRBV7-9 to TRBJ2-3; 16 bases are a match to TRBD2. This CDR3 has 16 residues. The junction had 5 bases not matched to a gene; V was cut back by 5 bases and J by 6 bases. Germline assignment: CDR1 SEHNR and CDR2 FQNEAQ (reference sequence). In DNA form, the CDR3 reads TGTGCCAGCAGCCAGGGACTAGCGGGGGGGCCGGATACGCAGTATTTT. It translates to CASSQGLAGGPDTQYF. Full variable domain (outside the CDR3, taken from reference TRBV7-9 and TRBJ2-3): DTGVSQNPRHKITKRGQNVTFRCDPISEHNRLYWYRQTLGQGPEFLTYFQNEAQLEKSRLLSDRFSAERPKGSFSTLEIQRTEQGDSAMYLCASSQGLAGGPDTQYFGPGTRLTVL.

In this sample, this clone turned up a few times. The chain recombines TRBV4-3 with TRBJ1-4; D is possibly TRBD1 (6 bases). The length of the CDR3 is 15 residues. Germline CDR1 is LGHNA and CDR2 is YSLEER. The ends were cut back, 0 bases at V and 6 bases at J, with 11 bases in the middle. CDR3 nucleotide sequence: TGCGCCAGCAGCCAAGAAGACAGGAGACATGAAAAACTGTTTTTT. Protein product: CASSQEDRRHEKLFF.

The gene calls are TRBV19 and TRBJ2-5; 9 positions match TRBD2. Germline lookup yields CDR1 LNHDA and CDR2 SQIVND (reference sequence). This CDR3 has 14 residues. V dropped 7 bases and J dropped 5; count of bases not matched to a gene: 8. DNA of the CDR3: TGTGCCAGTACGAGCGGGGGGCCTAAGGAGACCCAGTACTTC. Translated, it gives CASTSGGPKETQYF.

The chain links TRBV7-8 to TRBJ2-7; 8 nucleotides match TRBD2. The CDR3 loop spans 14 amino acids. CDR1 is SGHVS and CDR2 is FQNEAQ in the germline V gene. J gave up 3 bases and V 1 base, and 2 bases lay outside the gene matches. The CDR3 DNA sequence: TGTGCCAGCAGCTTAGGGCGGGGGGACTACGAGCAGTACTTC. Translation gives CASSLGRGDYEQYF.

The chain is built from TRBV4-1 and TRBJ1-3; D is unclear. The CDR3 runs to 16 residues. The germline CDR1 and CDR2 sequences are MGHRA and YSYEKL. Trimming removed 0 bases at V and 5 bases at J, with 14 bases between. The CDR3 nucleotides are TGCGCCAGCAGCCAAGAGGAGTCGGGTATAAGAAACACCATATATTTT. Protein sequence: CASSQEESGIRNTIYF.

The chain links TRBV11-3 to TRBJ2-3; D possibly corresponds to TRBD2 (7 bases). This CDR3 has 15 residues. Germline loops: CDR1 SGHNT, CDR2 YENEEA. Trimming cost V 0 bases and J 5 bases, with 12 bases left between them. The CDR3 region is CASSLEGGPGDTQYF. CDR3 DNA sequence: TGTGCCAGCAGCTTAGAGGGGGGGCCTGGAGATACGCAGTATTTT.

The chain carries TRBV27 and TRBJ1-6, with 8 bases identical to TRBD1. Germline lookup yields CDR1 MNHEY and CDR2 SMNVEV (reference sequence). Trimming took 7 bases from V and 7 from J; bases not matched to a gene: 9. The CDR3 runs to 15 residues. CDR3 sequence (DNA): TGTGCCAGCACCAGGGGGCTTGCCACCAATTCACCCCTCCACTTT. This sequence encodes CASTRGLATNSPLHF.

The chain is built from TRBV28 and TRBJ2-3, with unresolved D. Germline V lookup: CDR1 MDHEN, CDR2 SYDVKM. The CDR3 is 11 residues long. V lost 6 bases to trimming and J lost 2 bases, with 3 bases between them. CDR3 protein: CASRYTDTQYF. DNA for the CDR3: TGTGCCAGCAGGTACACAGATACGCAGTATTTT.

The table lists this clone with a few counts. This CDR3 fails to terminate in the conserved phenylalanine or tryptophan, so it likely reflects a read error. No DNA is shown, since the ends of the CDR3 on it are uncertain; the CDR3 is the one TCRdb lists. The gene calls are TRBV30 and TRBJ1-4. The V gene's germline CDR1 is GTSNPN and CDR2 SVGIG (reference sequence). The CDR3 comprises 9 residues, both ends counted. The CDR3 loop reads CAWLAVDSP.

The rearrangement joins TRBV7-3 to TRBJ2-2, with D uncertain. Germline V CDR1 and CDR2: SGHTA, FQGTGA. The CDR3 has 13 residues. The V end was cut by 5 bases, the J end by 5 bases, with 9 bases between. The CDR3 DNA is TGTGCCAGCAGCGTTACGGTGACCGGGGAGCTGTTTTTT. Translation: CASSVTVTGELFF.

CDR3 loop: CASRQEKGGYTF. DNA of the CDR3: TGCGCCAGCAGACAGGAGAAGGGGGGCTACACCTTC. The V and J genes are TRBV5-1 and TRBJ1-2, with a tentative D call TRBD1 (5 bases). Trimming took off 5 bases at V and 8 bases at J, with 13 bases between the two ends. The CDR3 runs to 12 residues. Germline-derived CDR1 and CDR2 are SGHRS and YFSETQ.

The chain has TRBV7-8 and TRBJ1-3; TRBD1 matches 9 bases. In germline, CDR1 is SGHVS, CDR2 FQNEAQ. CDR3 length: 14 amino acids. The V segment lost 4 bases and the J segment 4 bases; nucleotides outside the gene matches: 2. CDR3 DNA sequence: TGTGCCAGCAGCTCGGGACAGGGAGGAAACACCATATATTTT. Protein: CASSSGQGGNTIYF. Full variable domain (rest looked up from reference TRBV7-8 and TRBJ1-3): GAGVSQSPRYKVAKRGQDVALRCDPISGHVSLFWYQQALGQGPEFLTYFQNEAQLDKSGLPSDRFFAERPEGSVSTLKIQRTQQEDSAVYLCASSSGQGGNTIYFGEGSWLTVV.

CDR3 sequence (DNA): TGTGCCAGCAGCTATACTACAAGCGGCTACACCTTC. This translates into CASSYTTSGYTF. The V gene is TRBV7-2, the J gene TRBJ1-2; no clear D. The CDR3 loop spans 12 amino acids. Trimming left V 4 bases short and J 8 bases short, with 11 bases between. Germline loops: CDR1 SGHTA, CDR2 FQGNSA.

V gene TRBV6-6 combines with J gene TRBJ1-4, with D tentatively TRBD1 (6 bases). Germline V gene lookup returns CDR1 MNHNY and CDR2 SVGAGI (reference sequence). V was cut by 6 bases and J by 8 bases, with 16 bases left in between. The CDR3 loop spans 14 amino acids. CDR3 nucleotides: TGTGCCAGCAGCCGATCAGGGGAGGGCGAAAAACTGTTTTTT. This encodes CASSRSGEGEKLFF.

This chain links TRBV4-3 with TRBJ2-1, with 8 bases identical to TRBD1. The CDR3 runs to 15 residues. V lost 0 bases to trimming and J lost 7 bases; unmatched junction nucleotides: 5. Germline assignment: CDR1 LGHNA and CDR2 YSLEER. The CDR3 is CASSQERTGRNEQFF. For the CDR3, the DNA is TGCGCCAGCAGCCAAGAGCGGACAGGGAGGAATGAGCAGTTCTTC.

This chain links TRBV11-2 with TRBJ2-7; 8 positions agree with TRBD1. CDR3 length: 13 residues. Germline CDR1 reads SGHAT; CDR2 reads FQNNGV. The ends lost 6 bases at V and 3 bases at J; junction bases unmatched: 4. Here the CDR3 reads CASRGQVGYEQYF. In DNA form, the CDR3 reads TGTGCCAGCAGGGGACAGGTAGGCTACGAGCAGTACTTC.

The chain employs TRBV2 and TRBJ1-3; 7 bases are a match to TRBD1. V gave up 5 bases and J gave up 0 bases; unmatched junction bases: 4. There are 15 residues in the CDR3. Per the germline V gene, CDR1 is SNHLY and CDR2 is FYNNEI. The CDR3 bases are TGTGCCAGCAGTTTCCCAGGGGGCTCTGGAAACACCATATATTTT. This sequence encodes CASSFPGGSGNTIYF.

The CDR3 loop is CASSQEDISNTGELFF. CDR3 nucleotides: TGTGCCAGCAGCCAAGAGGACATCTCGAACACCGGGGAGCTGTTTTTT. The gene calls are TRBV14 and TRBJ2-2; D possibly corresponds to TRBD1 (5 bases). Trimming removed 0 bases from V and 0 bases from J, with 8 bases in between. The germline V gene has CDR1 SGHDN and CDR2 FVKESK. This CDR3 is built from 16 residues.

CDR3 nucleotides: TGCGCCAGCAGCTTGGAAGGGGCAAGACGGTTTAATGAAAAACTGTTTTTT. Translation gives CASSLEGARRFNEKLFF. This chain uses TRBV5-1 with TRBJ1-4, with D possibly matching TRBD1 (5 bases). The V gene lost 0 bases and the J gene lost 4 bases, with 16 bases spanning the gap. CDR1 SGHRS and CDR2 YFSETQ come from the germline V gene. The CDR3 runs 17 residues.

V is TRBV6-1 and J is TRBJ1-5, with D perhaps TRBD1 (5 bases). The V gene lost 2 bases and the J gene lost 0 bases, with 11 bases spanning the gap. The CDR3 has 16 residues. The germline V gene encodes CDR1 MNHNS and CDR2 SASEGT. This CDR3 reads CASSESSGGSNQPQHF. The CDR3 DNA reads TGTGCCAGCAGTGAAAGTTCCGGGGGTAGCAATCAGCCCCAGCATTTT.

This chain joins TRBV19 and TRBJ2-7, with D possibly matching TRBD1 (6 bases). CDR1 is LNHDA and CDR2 is SQIVND in the germline V gene (reference sequence). The CDR3 contains 13 residues. Between the trimmed V and J ends, which lost 5 bases and 2 bases, there was a span of 10 bases. CDR3 sequence reads: CASSSGETYEQYF. The CDR3 DNA is TGTGCCAGTAGTTCAGGGGAAACCTACGAGCAGTACTTC. Full variable domain (outside the CDR3, taken from reference TRBV19 and TRBJ2-7): DGGITQSPKYLFRKEGQNVTLSCEQNLNHDAMYWYRQDPGQGLRLIYYSQIVNDFQKGDIAEGYSVSREKKESFPLTVTSAQKNPTAFYLCASSSGETYEQYFGPGTRLTVT.

The chain is built from TRBV7-9 and TRBJ2-5; the match to TRBD1 covers 10 bases. Per the germline V gene, CDR1 is SEHNR and CDR2 is FQNEAQ (reference sequence). V shed 6 bases, J shed 7 bases, and the junction held 11 bases outside the gene matches. This CDR3 is 15 amino acids long. The CDR3 DNA sequence: TGTGCCAGCAGATCCCCGGGACAGGGGTCGGGGACCCAGTACTTC. This sequence encodes CASRSPGQGSGTQYF.

This clone was recorded a few times. The gene calls are TRBV6-1 and TRBJ1-5; 10 nucleotides agree with TRBD1. CDR3 length: 15 amino acids. J was trimmed by 6 bases and V by 7 bases; bases with no gene match: 9. Germline V gene lookup returns CDR1 MNHNS and CDR2 SASEGT. The CDR3 DNA follows: TGTGCCAGCACTGGGGGACAGGGGATTGGTCAGCCCCAGCATTTT. This sequence encodes CASTGGQGIGQPQHF.